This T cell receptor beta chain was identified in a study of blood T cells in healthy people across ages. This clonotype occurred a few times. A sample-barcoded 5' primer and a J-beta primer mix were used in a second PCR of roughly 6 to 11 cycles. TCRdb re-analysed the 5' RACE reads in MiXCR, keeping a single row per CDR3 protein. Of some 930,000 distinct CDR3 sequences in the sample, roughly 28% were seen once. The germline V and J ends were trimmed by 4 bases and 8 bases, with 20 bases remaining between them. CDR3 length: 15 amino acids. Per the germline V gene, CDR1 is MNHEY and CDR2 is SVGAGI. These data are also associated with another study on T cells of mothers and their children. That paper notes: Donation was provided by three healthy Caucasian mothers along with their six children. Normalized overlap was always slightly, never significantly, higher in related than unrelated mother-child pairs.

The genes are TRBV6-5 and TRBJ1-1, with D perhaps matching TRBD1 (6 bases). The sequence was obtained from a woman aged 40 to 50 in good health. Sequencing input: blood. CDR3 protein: CASSSPGGRAGEAFF. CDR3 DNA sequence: TGTGCCAGCAGTTCCCCGGGGGGCCGGGCGGGAGAAGCTTTCTTT.